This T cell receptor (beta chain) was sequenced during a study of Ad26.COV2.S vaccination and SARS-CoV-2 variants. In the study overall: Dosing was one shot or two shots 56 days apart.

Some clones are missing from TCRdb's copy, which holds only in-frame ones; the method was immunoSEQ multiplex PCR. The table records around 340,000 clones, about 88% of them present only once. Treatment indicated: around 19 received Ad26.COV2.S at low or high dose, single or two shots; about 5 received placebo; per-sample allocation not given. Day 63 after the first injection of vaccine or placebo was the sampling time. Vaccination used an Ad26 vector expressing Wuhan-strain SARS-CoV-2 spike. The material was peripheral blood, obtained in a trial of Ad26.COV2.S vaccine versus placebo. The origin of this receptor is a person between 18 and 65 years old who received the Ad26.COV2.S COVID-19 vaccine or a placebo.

The CDR3 spells CASSLGGNTDTQYF. Here the CDR3 DNA reads TGCGCCAGCAGCTTGGGCGGCAACACAGATACGCAGTATTTT. The chain links TRBV5-1 to TRBJ2-3; D not certain. From germline, CDR1 is SGHRS and CDR2 YFSETQ. The CDR3 loop spans 14 amino acids. The germline V and J ends were trimmed by 0 bases and 2 bases, with 7 bases remaining between them.